This T cell receptor beta chain was retrieved from a study of neurological immune-mediated disorders. A single record per CDR3 protein comes from TCRdb applying MiXCR to the 5' RACE reads. The data show tens of thousands of distinct CDR3 sequences, approximately 10% seen once. This clonotype was seen at least ten times. CDR3 length: 14 residues. V lost 5 bases and J lost 2; bases outside the gene matches: 4. Sequenced material: PBMCs. The chain uses TRBV12-3 or TRBV12-4 and TRBJ2-7; 9 nucleotides match TRBD1. The receptor was isolated from a man aged 55 to 69 in good health. The CDR3 protein is CASSGGTGTYEQYF. Here the CDR3 DNA reads TGTGCCAGCAGTGGGGGGACAGGGACCTACGAGCAGTACTTC.